One sample yielded the 9 T cell receptor beta chains listed below, sequenced in a study of CD8+ T cells in alopecia areata. This sample's treatment: oral pan-JAK inhibitor, 5-10 mg twice daily. cDNA serving as the sequencing template came from extracted, reverse transcribed RNA. TCRdb's table, derived via immunoSEQ multiplex PCR, lists solely in-frame clones and lacks some. Of 180,000 or so clones in the sample, 53% were seen once. Sample: CD8+ T cells sorted from blood, taken at week 24, from a patient treated with tofacitinib. The receptors stem from a human donor with alopecia areata.

This clone was counted a few times. V usage is TRBV7-3 and J usage is TRBJ2-7, with 11 bases fitting TRBD1. CDR1 is SGHTA and CDR2 is FQGTGA in the germline V gene. With V trimmed by 4 bases and J by 4 bases, 3 bases remained unmatched. The CDR3 spans 14 residues. This CDR3 is CASSSGQGAYEQYF. CDR3 nucleotide sequence: TGTGCCAGCAGCTCCGGACAGGGGGCTTACGAGCAGTACTTC. The whole variable domain, remainder taken from reference TRBV7-3 and TRBJ2-7, is GAGVSQTPSNKVTEKGKYVELRCDPISGHTALYWYRQSLGQGPEFLIYFQGTGAADDSGLPNDRFFAVRPEGSVSTLKIQRTERGDSAVYLCASSSGQGAYEQYFGPGTRLTVT.

The chain links TRBV6-5 to TRBJ2-5, with 7 bases identical to TRBD1. CDR1 and CDR2 from the germline V gene are MNHEY and SVGAGI. The CDR3 has 15 amino acids. V shed 2 bases, J shed 2 bases, and the junction held 5 bases outside the gene matches. CDR3 sequence: CASSYPKQGQETQYF. As DNA, the CDR3 is TGTGCCAGCAGTTACCCAAAACAGGGGCAAGAGACCCAGTACTTC.

The chain carries TRBV7-9 and TRBJ1-1; D is undetermined. Germline V gene data show CDR1 as SEHNR and CDR2 as FQNEAQ (reference sequence). This CDR3 is 15 amino acids long. Trimming cost V 5 bases and J 4 bases, with 17 bases left between them. The CDR3 here is CASSLPSMGATEAFF. CDR3 bases: TGTGCCAGCAGCCTCCCCAGTATGGGTGCCACTGAAGCTTTCTTT. The full variable domain, rest sourced from reference TRBV7-9 and TRBJ1-1, is DTGVSQNPRHKITKRGQNVTFRCDPISEHNRLYWYRQTLGQGPEFLTYFQNEAQLEKSRLLSDRFSAERPKGSFSTLEIQRTEQGDSAMYLCASSLPSMGATEAFFGQGTRLTVV.

The V and J genes are TRBV29-1 and TRBJ2-7, with 7 nucleotides matching TRBD1. J was trimmed by 0 bases and V by 4 bases; bases with no gene match: 6. In germline, CDR1 is SQVTM, CDR2 ANQGSEA. The CDR3 runs 14 residues. This CDR3 reads CSVAGGLGSYEQYF. In nucleotides, the CDR3 is TGCAGCGTTGCAGGGGGATTGGGCTCCTACGAGCAGTACTTC.

The chain carries TRBV27 and TRBJ2-7; D might be TRBD2 (6 bases). V dropped 5 bases and J dropped 7 bases, with 12 bases sitting between them. Germline-derived CDR1 and CDR2 are MNHEY and SMNVEV (reference sequence). The CDR3 runs 12 residues. As DNA, the CDR3 is TGTGCCAGCAGTCCGTTGGAGGGTGAGCAGTACTTC. Translated, it gives CASSPLEGEQYF.

This clone was seen only a few times. V and J are TRBV6-1 and TRBJ1-2; D is possibly TRBD1 (6 bases). The germline V and J ends were trimmed by 1 base and 11 bases, with 17 bases remaining between them. This CDR3 is 14 amino acids long. Germline V lookup: CDR1 MNHNS, CDR2 SASEGT. The DNA of the CDR3 is TGTGCCAGCAGTGAAGTCACAGGGTGGTCGAGGTACACCTTC. Translated, it gives CASSEVTGWSRYTF.

Details on this clone: This same CDR3 is encoded by further DNA sequences in the sample. The chain is built from TRBV30 and TRBJ1-6, with TRBD1 identical over 8 bases. Looked up from germline, CDR1 is GTSNPN and CDR2 is SVGIG (reference sequence). The CDR3 loop spans 14 amino acids. Unmatched junction bases numbered 3, after V lost 2 bases and J lost 6 bases. The CDR3 spells CAWSTGQGNSPLHF. In nucleotides, the CDR3 is TGTGCCTGGAGTACTGGACAGGGTAATTCACCCCTCCACTTT.

The genes are TRBV4-3 and TRBJ1-2; weak D call: TRBD1 (5 bases). Looked up from germline, CDR1 is LGHNA and CDR2 is YSLEER. CDR3 length: 16 residues. Trimming took 0 bases from V and 3 from J, leaving 14 bases between them. The CDR3 nucleotides are TGCGCCAGCAGCCAAGATCGGGGCAGGGATCACTATGGCTACACCTTC. It encodes CASSQDRGRDHYGYTF.

Remarks on this clone: Other DNA sequences in the sample encode the same CDR3. The rearrangement links TRBV30 to TRBJ1-4; tentatively, D is TRBD1 (6 bases). The V gene's germline CDR1 is GTSNPN and CDR2 SVGIG (reference sequence). Trimming left V 2 bases short and J 2 bases short, with 9 bases between. CDR3 length: 14 amino acids. CDR3 nucleotide sequence: TGTGCCTGGAGTTCGGGGGCCACTAATGAAAAACTGTTTTTT. Its protein product is CAWSSGATNEKLFF.